This T cell receptor (beta chain) originates from a study of blood T cell repertoires in COVID-19. For the study at large: Italy, Spain and the United States were the sources of the convalescent and acute COVID-19 samples.

Germline values: CDR1 MGHDK, CDR2 SYGVNS. The CDR3 has 14 amino acids. V was clipped by 0 bases and J by 3 bases; unmatched bases: 1. Original analysis: Nucleated cell counts were estimated from reference gene primer amplification. Libraries were prepared by immunoSEQ multiplex PCR; TCRdb keeps only in-frame clonotypes and omits some of them. V and J calls and clone size are as listed in that table; D and trimming were resolved from the DNA. The sample lists 35,000 to 55,000 clones, roughly 90% occurring once. The receptor comes from a man aged 55 to 70 with active COVID-19. The J gene is TRBJ1-2, the V gene TRBV25-1; 7 bases map to TRBD1. Input material: peripheral blood. This chain's CDR3 is CASSEYGTDYGYTF. The CDR3 DNA reads as TGTGCCAGCAGTGAATACGGGACAGACTATGGCTACACCTTC.